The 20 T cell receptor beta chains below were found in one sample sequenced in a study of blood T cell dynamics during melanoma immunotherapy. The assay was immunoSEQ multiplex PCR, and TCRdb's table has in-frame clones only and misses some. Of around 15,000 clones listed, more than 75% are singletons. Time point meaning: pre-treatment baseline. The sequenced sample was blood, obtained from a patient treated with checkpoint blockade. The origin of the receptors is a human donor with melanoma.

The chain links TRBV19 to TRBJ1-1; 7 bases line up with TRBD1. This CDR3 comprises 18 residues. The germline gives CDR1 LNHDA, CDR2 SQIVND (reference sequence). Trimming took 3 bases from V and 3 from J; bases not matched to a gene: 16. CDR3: CASSMLRDSGPEDTEAFF. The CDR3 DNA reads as TGTGCCAGTAGTATGCTCCGGGACAGCGGTCCGGAGGACACTGAAGCTTTCTTT.

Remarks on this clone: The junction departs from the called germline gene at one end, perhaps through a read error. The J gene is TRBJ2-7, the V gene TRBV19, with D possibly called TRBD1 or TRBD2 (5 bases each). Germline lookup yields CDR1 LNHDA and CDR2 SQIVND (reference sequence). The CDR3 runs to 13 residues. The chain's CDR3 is CASSEQDPYEQYF. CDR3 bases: TGTGCAAGTAGCGAACAGGACCCCTACGAGCAGTACTTC.

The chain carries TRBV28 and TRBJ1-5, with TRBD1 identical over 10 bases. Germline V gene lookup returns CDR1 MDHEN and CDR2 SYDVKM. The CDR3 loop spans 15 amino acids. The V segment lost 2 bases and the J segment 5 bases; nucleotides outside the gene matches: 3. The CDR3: CASSLKTGGHQPQHF. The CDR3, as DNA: TGTGCCAGCAGTTTAAAGACAGGGGGCCATCAGCCCCAGCATTTT.

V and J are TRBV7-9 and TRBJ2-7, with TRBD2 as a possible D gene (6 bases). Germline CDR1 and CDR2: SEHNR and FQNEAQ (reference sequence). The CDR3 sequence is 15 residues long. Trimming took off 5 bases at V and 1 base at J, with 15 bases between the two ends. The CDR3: CASSQTGLFSYEQYF. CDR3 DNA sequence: TGTGCCAGCAGCCAGACGGGACTGTTTTCCTACGAGCAGTACTTC.

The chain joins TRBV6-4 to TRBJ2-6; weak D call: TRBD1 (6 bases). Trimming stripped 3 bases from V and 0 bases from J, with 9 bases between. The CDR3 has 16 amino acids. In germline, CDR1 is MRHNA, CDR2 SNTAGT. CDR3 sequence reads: CASSEGAASGANVLTF. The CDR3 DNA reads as TGTGCCAGCAGTGAGGGGGCGGCCTCTGGGGCCAACGTCCTGACTTTC.

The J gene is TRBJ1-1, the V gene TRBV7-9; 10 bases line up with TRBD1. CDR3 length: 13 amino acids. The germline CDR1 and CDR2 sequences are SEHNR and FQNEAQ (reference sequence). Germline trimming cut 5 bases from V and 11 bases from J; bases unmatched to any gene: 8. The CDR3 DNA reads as TGTGCCAGCAGCCCCACGGGACAGGGGTGGGCTTTCTTT. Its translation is CASSPTGQGWAFF.

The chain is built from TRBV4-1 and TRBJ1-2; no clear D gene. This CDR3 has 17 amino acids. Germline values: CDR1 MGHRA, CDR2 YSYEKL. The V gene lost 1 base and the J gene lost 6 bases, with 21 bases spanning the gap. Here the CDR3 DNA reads TGCGCCAGCAGCCAAGGGGAAAGGTTTAAGGTTCCGAATGGCTACACCTTC. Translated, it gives CASSQGERFKVPNGYTF.

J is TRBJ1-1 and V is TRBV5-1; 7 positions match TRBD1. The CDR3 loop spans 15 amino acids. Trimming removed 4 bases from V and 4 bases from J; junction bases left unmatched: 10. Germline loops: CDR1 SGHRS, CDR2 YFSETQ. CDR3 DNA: TGCGCCAGCAGCCCCCCTCGCCAGGGGGGCACTGAAGCTTTCTTT. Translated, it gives CASSPPRQGGTEAFF.

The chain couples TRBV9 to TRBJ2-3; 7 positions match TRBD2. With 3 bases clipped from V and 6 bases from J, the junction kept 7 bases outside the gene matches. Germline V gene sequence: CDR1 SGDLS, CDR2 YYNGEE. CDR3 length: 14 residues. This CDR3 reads CASSASLGGDTQYF. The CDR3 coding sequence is TGTGCCAGCAGCGCCTCCCTCGGGGGGGATACGCAGTATTTT. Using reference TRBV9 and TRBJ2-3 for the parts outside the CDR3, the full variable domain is DSGVTQTPKHLITATGQRVTLRCSPRSGDLSVYWYQQSLDQGLQFLIQYYNGEERAKGNILERFSAQQFPDLHSELNLSSLELGDSALYFCASSASLGGDTQYFGPGTRLTVL.

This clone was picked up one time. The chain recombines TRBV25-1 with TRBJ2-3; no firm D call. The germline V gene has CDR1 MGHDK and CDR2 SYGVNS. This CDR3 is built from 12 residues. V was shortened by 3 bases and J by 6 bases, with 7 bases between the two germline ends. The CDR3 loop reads CASSEGGDTQYF. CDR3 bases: TGTGCCAGCAGTGAGGGTGGCGATACGCAGTATTTT.

The DNA for the CDR3 is TGTGCCAGCAGCTCCGAGCTAGCCCAAGAGACCCAGTACTTC. Protein product: CASSSELAQETQYF. J is TRBJ2-5 and V is TRBV11-2; weak D call: TRBD2 (5 bases). The V gene lost 4 bases and the J gene lost 1 base, with 10 bases spanning the gap. The CDR3 runs to 14 residues. Germline CDR1 is SGHAT and CDR2 is FQNNGV. The complete variable domain, with remaining parts taken from reference TRBV11-2 and TRBJ2-5, reads EAGVAQSPRYKIIEKRQSVAFWCNPISGHATLYWYQQILGQGPKLLIQFQNNGVVDDSQLPKDRFSAERLKGVDSTLKIQPAKLEDSAVYLCASSSELAQETQYFGPGTRLLVL.

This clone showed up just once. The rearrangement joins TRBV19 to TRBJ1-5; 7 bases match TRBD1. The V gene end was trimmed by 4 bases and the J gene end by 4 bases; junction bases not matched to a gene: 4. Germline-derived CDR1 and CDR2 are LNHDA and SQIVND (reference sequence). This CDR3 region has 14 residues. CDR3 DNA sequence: TGTGCCAGTAGTAACCAGGGGGGTAATCAGCCCCAGCATTTT. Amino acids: CASSNQGGNQPQHF.

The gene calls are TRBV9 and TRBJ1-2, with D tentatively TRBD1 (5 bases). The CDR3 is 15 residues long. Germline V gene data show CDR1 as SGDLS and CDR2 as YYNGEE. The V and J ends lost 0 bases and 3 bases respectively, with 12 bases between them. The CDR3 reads CASSVGGAGHYGYTF. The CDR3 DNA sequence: TGTGCCAGCAGCGTAGGAGGGGCAGGGCACTATGGCTACACCTTC.

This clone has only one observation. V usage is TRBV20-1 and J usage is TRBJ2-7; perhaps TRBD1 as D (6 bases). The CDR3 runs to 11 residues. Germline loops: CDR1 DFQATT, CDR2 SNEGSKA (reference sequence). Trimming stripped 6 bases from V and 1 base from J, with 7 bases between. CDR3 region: CSATGSYEQYF. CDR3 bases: TGCAGTGCAACAGGGTCCTACGAGCAGTACTTC.

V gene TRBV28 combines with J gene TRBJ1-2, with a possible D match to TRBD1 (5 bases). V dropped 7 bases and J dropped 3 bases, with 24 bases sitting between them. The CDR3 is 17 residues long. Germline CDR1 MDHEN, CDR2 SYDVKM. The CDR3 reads CASMSTPGPGPDYGYTF. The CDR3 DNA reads TGTGCCAGCATGTCGACACCGGGACCCGGACCGGACTATGGCTACACCTTC.

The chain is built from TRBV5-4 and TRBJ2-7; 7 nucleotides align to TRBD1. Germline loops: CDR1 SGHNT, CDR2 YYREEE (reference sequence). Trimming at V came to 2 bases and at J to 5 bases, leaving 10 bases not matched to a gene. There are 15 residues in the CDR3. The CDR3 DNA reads TGTGCCAGCAGCTTAGCCTACAGGGGTGACAACGAGCAGTACTTC. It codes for CASSLAYRGDNEQYF.

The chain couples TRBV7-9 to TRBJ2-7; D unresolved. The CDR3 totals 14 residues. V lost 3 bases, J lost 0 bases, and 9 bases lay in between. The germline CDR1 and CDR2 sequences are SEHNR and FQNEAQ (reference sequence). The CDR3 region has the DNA TGTGCCAGCAGCTTTGGTACAGTCTCCTACGAGCAGTACTTC. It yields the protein CASSFGTVSYEQYF.

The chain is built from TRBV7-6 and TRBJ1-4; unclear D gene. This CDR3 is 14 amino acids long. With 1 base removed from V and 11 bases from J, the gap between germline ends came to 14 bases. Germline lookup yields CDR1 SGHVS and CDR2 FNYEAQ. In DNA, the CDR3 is TGTGCCAGCAGCTTAGAGGCCTCCTCGGGGAAACTGTTTTTT. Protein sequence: CASSLEASSGKLFF.

CDR3 region: CASSYVRTSTKFF. The CDR3 nucleotides read TGTGCCAGCAGTTACGTCCGAACTAGCACGAAGTTCTTC. The rearrangement links TRBV6-5 to TRBJ2-1; perhaps TRBD2 as D (6 bases). This CDR3 region has 13 residues. CDR1 and CDR2 (germline): MNHEY, SVGAGI. V was cut by 2 bases and J by 14 bases, with 16 bases left in between.

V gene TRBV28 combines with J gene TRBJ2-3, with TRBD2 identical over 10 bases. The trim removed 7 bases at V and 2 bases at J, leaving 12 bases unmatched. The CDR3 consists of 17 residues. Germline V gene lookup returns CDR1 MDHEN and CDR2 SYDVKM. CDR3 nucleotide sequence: TGTGCCAGCATTCCCCTTACTAGCGGGGCTCCCACAGATACGCAGTATTTT. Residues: CASIPLTSGAPTDTQYF.